The rows below give T cell receptor beta chains drawn from one sample of a study of blood T cell repertoires in COVID-19. Repertoires were generated with immunoSEQ multiplex PCR, while TCRdb's copy carries only in-frame clones and drops some. The repertoire holds 65,000 to 75,000 clones, with more than 85% as singletons. The sequencing input was peripheral blood. Source of these receptors: a human donor with active COVID-19. The donor label of this sample is uncertain. CDR3s include the opening cysteine and the closing phenylalanine or tryptophan. D genes are given only for firm matches. Clone size is given for some rows only: seen once, a few or many times, or a class if the clone is expanded.

>-|TRBV6-1|TRBD1|TRBJ2-7
TGTGCCAGCAGTGAAATGTTAGGGACAGGGACCTACGAGCAGTACTTC
CASSEMLGTGTYEQYF
>-|TRBV19|-|TRBJ2-2
TGTGCCAGTACTTTTATACAGGGGAACACCGGGGAGCTGTTTTTT
CASTFIQGNTGELFF
>-|TRBV11-2|-|TRBJ1-1
TGTGCCAGCAGCTTAGCCCCAACACTGAACACTGAAGCTTTCTTT
CASSLAPTLNTEAFF
>once|TRBV7-8|-|TRBJ1-1
TGTGCCAGCAGCTTAGGGGCAGTTGAAGCTTTCTTT
CASSLGAVEAFF
>-|TRBV19|-|TRBJ2-7
TGTGCCAGTTGGAAAGGGGATGGCTACGAGCAGTACTTC
CASWKGDGYEQYF
>-|TRBV5-8|TRBD1|TRBJ2-3
TGTGCCAGCAGCCTCCCCCCCGGGACAGGGGAGAGGGGTACGCAGTATTTT
CASSLPPGTGERGTQYF
>-|TRBV4-3|-|TRBJ1-2
TGCGCCAGCAGCCAAGGATCGGGGGGAGGCTACACCTTC
CASSQGSGGGYTF
>-|TRBV5-6|TRBD1|TRBJ1-2
TGTGCCAGCAGCTTTGTGGCGGGACAGGTCGAGTTTTTCCGTGGCTACACCTTC
CASSFVAGQVEFFRGYTF
>-|TRBV5-4|-|TRBJ1-5
TGTGCCAGCAGCTTGGATGGGGAGCAGCCCCAGCATTTT
CASSLDGEQPQHF
>-|TRBV5-6|-|TRBJ2-5
TGTGCCAGCAGCGACCGGGACACCGAAGAGACCCAGTACTTC
CASSDRDTEETQYF
>-|TRBV11-3|-|TRBJ2-1
TGTGCCAGCAGCTTAGGGCGGCAGGGGAATGAGCAGTTCTTC
CASSLGRQGNEQFF
>-|TRBV6-2/TRBV6-3|TRBD2|TRBJ2-1
TGTGCCAGCAGTTACTATACTAGCGCTGAGCAGTTCTTC
CASSYYTSAEQFF
>-|TRBV6-1|TRBD1|TRBJ2-2
TGTGCCAGCAGTGCGTCTCAGGGGGTTAGGACCGGGGAGCTGTTTTTT
CASSASQGVRTGELFF